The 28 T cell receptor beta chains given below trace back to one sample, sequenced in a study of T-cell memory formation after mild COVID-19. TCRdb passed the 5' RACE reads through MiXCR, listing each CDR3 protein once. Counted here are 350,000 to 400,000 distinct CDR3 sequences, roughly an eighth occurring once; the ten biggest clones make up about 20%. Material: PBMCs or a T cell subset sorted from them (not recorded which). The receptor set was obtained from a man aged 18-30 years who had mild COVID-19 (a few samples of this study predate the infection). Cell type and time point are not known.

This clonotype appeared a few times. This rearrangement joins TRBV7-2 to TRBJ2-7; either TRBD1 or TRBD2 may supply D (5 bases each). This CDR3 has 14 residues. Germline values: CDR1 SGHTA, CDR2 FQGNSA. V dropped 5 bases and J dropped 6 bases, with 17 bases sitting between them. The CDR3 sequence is CASSPTRGRSEQYF. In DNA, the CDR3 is TGTGCCAGCAGCCCTACTAGGGGAAGGAGCGAGCAGTACTTC.

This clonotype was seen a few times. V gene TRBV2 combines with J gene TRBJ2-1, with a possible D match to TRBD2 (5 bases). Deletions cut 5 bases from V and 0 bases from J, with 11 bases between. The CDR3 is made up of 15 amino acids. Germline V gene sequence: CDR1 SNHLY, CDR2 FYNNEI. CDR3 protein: CASSMEESSYNEQFF. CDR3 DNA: TGTGCCAGCAGTATGGAGGAGAGCTCCTACAATGAGCAGTTCTTC.

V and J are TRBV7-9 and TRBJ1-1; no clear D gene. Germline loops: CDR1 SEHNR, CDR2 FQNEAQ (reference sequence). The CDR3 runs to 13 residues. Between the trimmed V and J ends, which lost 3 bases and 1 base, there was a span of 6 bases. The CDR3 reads CASSLETNTEAFF. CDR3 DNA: TGTGCCAGCAGCTTGGAGACGAACACTGAAGCTTTCTTT.

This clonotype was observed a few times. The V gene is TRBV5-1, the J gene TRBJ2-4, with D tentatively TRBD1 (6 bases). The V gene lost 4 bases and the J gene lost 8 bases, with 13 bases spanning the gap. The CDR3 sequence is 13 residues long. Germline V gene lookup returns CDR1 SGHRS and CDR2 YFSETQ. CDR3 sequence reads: CASSRDEGDIQYF. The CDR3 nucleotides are TGCGCCAGCAGCCGGGACGAGGGGGACATTCAGTACTTC. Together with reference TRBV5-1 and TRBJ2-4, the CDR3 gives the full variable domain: KAGVTQTPRYLIKTRGQQVTLSCSPISGHRSVSWYQQTPGQGLQFLFEYFSETQRNKGNFPGRFSGRQFSNSRSEMNVSTLELGDSALYLCASSRDEGDIQYFGAGTRLSVL.

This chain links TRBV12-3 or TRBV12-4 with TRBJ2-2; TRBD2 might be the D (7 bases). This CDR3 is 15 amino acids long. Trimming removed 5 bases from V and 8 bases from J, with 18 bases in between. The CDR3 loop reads CASSREAGASGELFF. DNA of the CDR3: TGTGCCAGCAGTCGGGAGGCAGGGGCGTCTGGGGAGCTGTTTTTT.

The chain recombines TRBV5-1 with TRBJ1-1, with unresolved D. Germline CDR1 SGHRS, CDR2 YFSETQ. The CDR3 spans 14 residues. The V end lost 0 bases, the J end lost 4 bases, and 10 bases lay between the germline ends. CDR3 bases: TGCGCCAGCAGCTTGGACAGACCCTCCACTGAAGCTTTCTTT. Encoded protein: CASSLDRPSTEAFF. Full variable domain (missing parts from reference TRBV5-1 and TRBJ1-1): KAGVTQTPRYLIKTRGQQVTLSCSPISGHRSVSWYQQTPGQGLQFLFEYFSETQRNKGNFPGRFSGRQFSNSRSEMNVSTLELGDSALYLCASSLDRPSTEAFFGQGTRLTVV.

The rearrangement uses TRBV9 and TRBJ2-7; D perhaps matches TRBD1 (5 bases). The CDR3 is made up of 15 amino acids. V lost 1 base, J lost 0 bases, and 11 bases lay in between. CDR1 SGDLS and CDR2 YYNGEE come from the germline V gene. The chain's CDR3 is CASSVKADNSYEQYF. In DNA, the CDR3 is TGTGCCAGCAGCGTAAAGGCGGACAACTCCTACGAGCAGTACTTC.

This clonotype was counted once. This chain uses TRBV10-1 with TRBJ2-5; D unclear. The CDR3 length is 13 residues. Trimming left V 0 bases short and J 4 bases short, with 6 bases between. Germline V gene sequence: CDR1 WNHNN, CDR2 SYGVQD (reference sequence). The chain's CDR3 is CASSESVGETQYF. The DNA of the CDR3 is TGCGCCAGCAGTGAGTCCGTAGGAGAGACCCAGTACTTC.

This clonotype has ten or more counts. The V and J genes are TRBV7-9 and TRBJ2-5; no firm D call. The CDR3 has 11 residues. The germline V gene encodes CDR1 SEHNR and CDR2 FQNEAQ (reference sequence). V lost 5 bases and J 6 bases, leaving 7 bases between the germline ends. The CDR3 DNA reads TGTGCCAGCAGCATCTCACAGACCCAGTACTTC. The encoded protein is CASSISQTQYF.

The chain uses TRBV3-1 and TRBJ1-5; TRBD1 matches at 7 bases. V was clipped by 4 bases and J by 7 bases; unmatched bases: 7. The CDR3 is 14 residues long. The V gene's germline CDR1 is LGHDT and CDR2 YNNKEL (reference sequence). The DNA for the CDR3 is TGTGCCAGCAGCCCCGAGGGGGCCTGGCAGCCCCAGCATTTT. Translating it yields CASSPEGAWQPQHF.

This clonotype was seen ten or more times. The CDR3 spells CSAPTLARTDTQYF. The CDR3 DNA is TGCAGTGCTCCAACCCTAGCAAGGACAGATACGCAGTATTTT. The V gene is TRBV20-1, the J gene TRBJ2-3, with TRBD2 as a possible D gene (5 bases). With 5 bases removed from V and 3 bases from J, the gap between germline ends came to 15 bases. The CDR3 sequence is 14 residues long. Germline V gives CDR1 DFQATT, CDR2 SNEGSKA (reference sequence).

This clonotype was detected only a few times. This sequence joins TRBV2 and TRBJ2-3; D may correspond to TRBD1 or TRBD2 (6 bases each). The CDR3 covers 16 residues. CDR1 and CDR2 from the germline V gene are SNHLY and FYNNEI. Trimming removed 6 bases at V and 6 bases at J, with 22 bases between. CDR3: CASRPAGTSGVDTQYF. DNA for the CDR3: TGTGCCAGCAGGCCCGCCGGGACTTCAGGGGTGGATACGCAGTATTTT.

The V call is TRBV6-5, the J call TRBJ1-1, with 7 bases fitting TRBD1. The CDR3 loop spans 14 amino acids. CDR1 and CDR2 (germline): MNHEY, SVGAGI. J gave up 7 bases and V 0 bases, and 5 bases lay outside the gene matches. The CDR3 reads CASSYSGPGGEAFF. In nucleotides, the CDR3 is TGTGCCAGCAGTTACTCAGGGCCAGGGGGTGAAGCTTTCTTT.

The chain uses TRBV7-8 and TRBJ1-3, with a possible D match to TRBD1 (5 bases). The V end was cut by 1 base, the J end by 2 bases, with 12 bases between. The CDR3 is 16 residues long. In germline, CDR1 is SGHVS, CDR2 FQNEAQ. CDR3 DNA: TGTGCCAGCAGCTTAGTGCGGCCGGGGCCTGGAAACACCATATATTTT. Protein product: CASSLVRPGPGNTIYF. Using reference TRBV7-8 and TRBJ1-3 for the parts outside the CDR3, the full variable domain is GAGVSQSPRYKVAKRGQDVALRCDPISGHVSLFWYQQALGQGPEFLTYFQNEAQLDKSGLPSDRFFAERPEGSVSTLKIQRTQQEDSAVYLCASSLVRPGPGNTIYFGEGSWLTVV.

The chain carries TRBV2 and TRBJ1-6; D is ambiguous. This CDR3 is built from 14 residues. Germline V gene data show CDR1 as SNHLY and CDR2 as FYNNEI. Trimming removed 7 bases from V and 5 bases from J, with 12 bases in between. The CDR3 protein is CASKISLNNSPLHF. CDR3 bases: TGTGCCAGCAAGATATCACTAAATAATTCACCCCTCCACTTT.

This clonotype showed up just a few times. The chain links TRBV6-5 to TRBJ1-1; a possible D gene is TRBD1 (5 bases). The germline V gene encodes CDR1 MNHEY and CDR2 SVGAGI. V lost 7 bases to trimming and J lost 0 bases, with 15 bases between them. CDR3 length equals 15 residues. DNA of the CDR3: TGTGCCAGCACCAAACCAGGGATAATGAACACTGAAGCTTTCTTT. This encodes CASTKPGIMNTEAFF.

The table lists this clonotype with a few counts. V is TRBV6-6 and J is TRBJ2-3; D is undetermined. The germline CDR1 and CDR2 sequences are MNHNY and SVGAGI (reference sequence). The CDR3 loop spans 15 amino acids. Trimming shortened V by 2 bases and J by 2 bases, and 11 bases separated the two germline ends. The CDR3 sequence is CASSYRGRFTDTQYF. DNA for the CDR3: TGTGCCAGCAGTTACCGAGGTAGATTCACAGATACGCAGTATTTT.

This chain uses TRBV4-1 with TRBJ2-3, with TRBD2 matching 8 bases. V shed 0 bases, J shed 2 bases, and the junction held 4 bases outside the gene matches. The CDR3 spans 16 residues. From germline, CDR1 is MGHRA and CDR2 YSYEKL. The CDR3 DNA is TGCGCCAGCAGCCAAGAAGCGGGGGTCCTCACAGATACGCAGTATTTT. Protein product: CASSQEAGVLTDTQYF.

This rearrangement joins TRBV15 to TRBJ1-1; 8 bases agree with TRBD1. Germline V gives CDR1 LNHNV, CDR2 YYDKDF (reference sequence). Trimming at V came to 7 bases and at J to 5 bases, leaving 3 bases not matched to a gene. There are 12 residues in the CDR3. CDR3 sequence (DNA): TGTGCCACCACTCAGGGGGCTACTGAAGCTTTCTTT. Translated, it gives CATTQGATEAFF.

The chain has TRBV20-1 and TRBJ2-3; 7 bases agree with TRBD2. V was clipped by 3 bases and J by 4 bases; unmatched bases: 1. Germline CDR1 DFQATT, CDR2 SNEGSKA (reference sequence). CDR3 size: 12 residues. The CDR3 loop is CSASGGSDTQYF. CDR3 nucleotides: TGCAGTGCTAGCGGGGGGTCAGATACGCAGTATTTT.

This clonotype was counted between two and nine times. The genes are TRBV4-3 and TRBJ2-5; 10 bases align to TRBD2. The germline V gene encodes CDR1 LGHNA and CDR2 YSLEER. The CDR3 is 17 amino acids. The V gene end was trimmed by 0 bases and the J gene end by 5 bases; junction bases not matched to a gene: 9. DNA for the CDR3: TGCGCCAGCAGCCAAGACTATCCAGCGGGGGGGCGCGAGACCCAGTACTTC. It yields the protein CASSQDYPAGGRETQYF.

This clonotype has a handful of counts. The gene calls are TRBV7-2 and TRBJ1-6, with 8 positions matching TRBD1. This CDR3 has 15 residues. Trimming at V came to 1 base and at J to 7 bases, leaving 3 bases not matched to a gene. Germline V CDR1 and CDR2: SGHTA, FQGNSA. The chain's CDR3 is CASSLGDRRNSPLHF. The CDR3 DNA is TGTGCCAGCAGCTTAGGGGACAGGCGCAATTCACCCCTCCACTTT.

The CDR3 coding sequence is TGTGCCAGCAGCCACCCGGGACTTACCGCCCTCCACTTT. Encoded protein: CASSHPGLTALHF. V usage is TRBV7-8 and J usage is TRBJ1-6; D perhaps matches TRBD1 (5 bases). CDR3 length equals 13 residues. Germline lookup yields CDR1 SGHVS and CDR2 FQNEAQ. The V and J ends lost 5 bases and 14 bases respectively, with 16 bases between them.

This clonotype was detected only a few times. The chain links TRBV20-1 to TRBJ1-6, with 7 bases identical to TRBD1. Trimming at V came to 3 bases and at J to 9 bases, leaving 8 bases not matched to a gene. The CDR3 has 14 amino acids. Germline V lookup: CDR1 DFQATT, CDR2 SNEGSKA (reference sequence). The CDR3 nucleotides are TGCAGTGCTAGGAACCAGGGGGTGGGTTCACCCCTCCACTTT. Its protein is CSARNQGVGSPLHF.

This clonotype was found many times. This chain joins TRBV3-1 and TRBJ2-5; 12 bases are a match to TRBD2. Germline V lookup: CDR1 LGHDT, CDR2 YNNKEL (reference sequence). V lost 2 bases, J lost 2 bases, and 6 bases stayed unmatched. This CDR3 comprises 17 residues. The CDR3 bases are TGTGCCAGCAGCCAAATAAGACTAGCGGGGGTTCAAGAGACCCAGTACTTC. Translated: CASSQIRLAGVQETQYF.

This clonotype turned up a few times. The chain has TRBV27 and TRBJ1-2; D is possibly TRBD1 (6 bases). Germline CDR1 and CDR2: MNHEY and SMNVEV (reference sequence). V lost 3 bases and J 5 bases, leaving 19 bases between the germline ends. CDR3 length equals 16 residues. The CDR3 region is CASSFSKPGGAYGYTF. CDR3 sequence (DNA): TGTGCCAGCAGTTTCTCAAAACCGGGGGGCGCGTATGGCTACACCTTC.

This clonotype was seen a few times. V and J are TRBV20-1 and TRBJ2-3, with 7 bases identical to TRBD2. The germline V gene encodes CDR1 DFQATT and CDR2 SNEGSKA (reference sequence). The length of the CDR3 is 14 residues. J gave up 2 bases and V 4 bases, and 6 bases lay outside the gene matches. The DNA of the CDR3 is TGCAGTGCTATCCCGGGGACTAACACAGATACGCAGTATTTT. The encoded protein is CSAIPGTNTDTQYF.

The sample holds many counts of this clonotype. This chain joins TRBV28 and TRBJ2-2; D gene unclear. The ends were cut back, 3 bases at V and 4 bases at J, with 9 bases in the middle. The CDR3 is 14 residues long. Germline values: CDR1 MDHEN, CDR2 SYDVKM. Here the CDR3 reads CASSLLSSTGELFF. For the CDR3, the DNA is TGTGCCAGCAGTTTGTTGTCGAGCACCGGGGAGCTGTTTTTT.